These 12 T cell receptor beta chains originate from one sample sequenced in a study of shared clonotypes between healthy human individuals. Assay: immunoSEQ multiplex PCR; the TCRdb copy retains only in-frame clones and omits some. Found here are roughly 2,000,000 clones, about 95% of them singletons; the top ten hold 1% to 1.5%. Naive CD8 populations comprised CD45RO-negative cells positively selected for CCR7, excluding terminally differentiated effector memory CD45RA+ cells. Sequencing was done on a sample of naive CD8+ T cells sorted from blood. These receptors were collected from a man aged 18 to 30 in good health.

J is TRBJ2-1 and V is TRBV28, with 13 bases matching TRBD2. The CDR3 is 16 amino acids. Per germline, CDR1 MDHEN and CDR2 SYDVKM. The V and J ends lost 6 bases and 8 bases, in that order; junction bases with no gene match: 10. As DNA, the CDR3 is TGTGCCAGCAGCCCCTCCGGACTAGCGGGGGAGGATGAGCAGTTCTTC. The encoded protein is CASSPSGLAGEDEQFF.

V gene TRBV4-1 combines with J gene TRBJ2-1; D ambiguous. V lost 4 bases, J lost 8 bases, and 18 bases lay in between. The CDR3 length is 15 residues. Germline CDR1 and CDR2: MGHRA and YSYEKL. The chain's CDR3 is CASSLQEIAGDEQFF. For the CDR3, the DNA is TGCGCCAGCAGCCTCCAGGAGATAGCCGGCGATGAGCAGTTCTTC.

CDR3 in DNA: TGCGCCAGCAGCTTTAGCGGGAGCTACGAGCAGTACTTC. Its translation: CASSFSGSYEQYF. The chain combines TRBV5-1 with TRBJ2-7; 9 positions match TRBD2. V dropped 2 bases and J dropped 3; count of bases not matched to a gene: 0. Germline-derived CDR1 and CDR2 are SGHRS and YFSETQ. The CDR3 contains 13 residues.

The rearrangement links TRBV2 to TRBJ2-7; D call uncertain. The V gene lost 4 bases and the J gene lost 2 bases, with 9 bases spanning the gap. From germline, CDR1 is SNHLY and CDR2 FYNNEI. There are 13 residues in the CDR3. The CDR3: CASSVVRAYEQYF. The CDR3 DNA is TGTGCCAGCAGTGTGGTCAGAGCCTACGAGCAGTACTTC. The complete variable domain, with remaining parts taken from reference TRBV2 and TRBJ2-7, reads EPEVTQTPSHQVTQMGQEVILRCVPISNHLYFYWYRQILGQKVEFLVSFYNNEISEKSEIFDDQFSVERPDGSNFTLKIRSTKLEDSAMYFCASSVVRAYEQYFGPGTRLTVT.

The genes are TRBV5-1 and TRBJ1-1, with TRBD1 matching 8 bases. Germline CDR1 reads SGHRS; CDR2 reads YFSETQ. Trimming removed 0 bases from V and 8 bases from J; junction bases left unmatched: 9. CDR3 length: 15 residues. The CDR3 DNA reads TGCGCCAGCAGCTTGGATAGTCCGGACAGGGAGGAAGCTTTCTTT. This codes for CASSLDSPDREEAFF.

The chain combines TRBV27 with TRBJ2-6; no clear D gene. V lost 1 base and J lost 0, with 4 bases in between. The CDR3 loop spans 15 amino acids. Germline-derived CDR1 and CDR2 are MNHEY and SMNVEV (reference sequence). The CDR3 DNA sequence: TGTGCCAGCAGTTTATTGGGCTCTGGGGCCAACGTCCTGACTTTC. Translating it yields CASSLLGSGANVLTF.

The chain links TRBV7-9 to TRBJ2-1; 7 nucleotides align to TRBD2. CDR3 length equals 17 residues. V gave up 5 bases and J gave up 0 bases; unmatched junction bases: 10. The germline CDR1 and CDR2 sequences are SEHNR and FQNEAQ (reference sequence). CDR3 DNA sequence: TGTGCCAGCAGCCCTCCGCAGGGAGGGAGCTCCTACAATGAGCAGTTCTTC. It yields the protein CASSPPQGGSSYNEQFF.

This rearrangement joins TRBV4-3 to TRBJ2-2; D uncertain. The V gene's germline CDR1 is LGHNA and CDR2 YSLEER. The CDR3 is 11 amino acids. Trimming shortened V by 5 bases and J by 4 bases, and 2 bases separated the two germline ends. CDR3 nucleotide sequence: TGCGCCAGCAGCGCCACCGGGGAGCTGTTTTTT. This encodes CASSATGELFF.

The V call is TRBV5-4, the J call TRBJ1-2; TRBD1 is a possible D gene (5 bases). This CDR3 has 14 residues. Trimming pared 0 bases from V and 4 bases from J, leaving 10 bases between. Germline assignment: CDR1 SGHNT and CDR2 YYREEE (reference sequence). This CDR3 reads CASSLGDSPYGYTF. The CDR3 DNA reads as TGTGCCAGCAGCTTGGGCGACAGCCCCTATGGCTACACCTTC.

The J gene is TRBJ2-7, the V gene TRBV4-3; 10 bases are shared with TRBD2. The CDR3 loop spans 16 amino acids. Germline-derived CDR1 and CDR2 are LGHNA and YSLEER. The junction had 6 bases not matched to a gene; V was cut back by 1 base and J by 3 bases. The CDR3 here is CASSQGTSGTYYEQYF. CDR3 DNA: TGCGCCAGCAGCCAAGGAACTAGCGGGACCTACTACGAGCAGTACTTC.

The chain is built from TRBV19 and TRBJ2-5, with 7 bases fitting TRBD2. The V gene's germline CDR1 is LNHDA and CDR2 SQIVND (reference sequence). V lost 9 bases to trimming and J lost 2 bases; unmatched junction nucleotides: 12. The CDR3 is 15 residues long. CDR3 DNA: TGTGCCAGCCGATGGGCAGGACTAGGACAAGAGACCCAGTACTTC. This codes for CASRWAGLGQETQYF.

The chain is built from TRBV6-5 and TRBJ2-3, with D tentatively TRBD1 or TRBD2 (6 bases each). The V and J ends lost 7 bases and 0 bases respectively, with 11 bases between them. The CDR3 is made up of 14 amino acids. CDR1 is MNHEY, CDR2 SVGAGI, per germline. CDR3 nucleotides: TGTGCCAGCAAAGGGGGAGGTAGCACAGATACGCAGTATTTT. Amino acids: CASKGGGSTDTQYF.